The source of this T cell receptor (beta chain) is a study of blood T cells in healthy people across ages. Germline loops: CDR1 SGHRS, CDR2 YFSETQ. This CDR3 has 15 amino acids. J gave up 5 bases and V 2 bases, and 6 bases lay outside the gene matches. Next came a second PCR, run for roughly 6 to 11 cycles, which used a sample-barcoded 5' primer along with a J-beta primer mix. Each TCR beta cDNA got a 12-nucleotide random molecular identifier. One entry per CDR3 protein results from TCRdb running MiXCR on the 5' RACE reads. The repertoire holds about a million distinct CDR3 sequences, with around 49% as singletons.

Sequencing used blood. This chain joins TRBV5-1 and TRBJ2-5; the match to TRBD2 covers 10 bases. The source of this sequence is a man aged 30 to 45 in good health. CDR3 amino acids: CASSFQGLASETQYF. The DNA for the CDR3 is TGCGCCAGCAGCTTCCAGGGACTAGCGAGCGAGACCCAGTACTTC.